This is a list of T cell receptor beta chains from one sample in a study of blood T cells in healthy people across ages. TCRdb called the 5' RACE reads again in MiXCR, with one record for every CDR3 protein. The data contain roughly 1.7 million distinct CDR3 sequences, 30% to 40% of them seen just once; the ten biggest clones take up about 11%. The specimen was blood. The source of these receptors is a young woman in good health. CDR3s include the opening cysteine and the closing phenylalanine or tryptophan. A D gene is named only where the DNA matches it firmly. Size tells how often a clone was seen (once, few, many) or the class of an expanded clone, and some rows leave it out.

cdr3_nt cdr3_aa clone_size j_call v_call d_call
TGTGCCAGCACCACCGGGGCACATTCCTACGAGCAGTACTTC CASTTGAHSYEQYF NA TRBJ2-7 TRBV6-6 NA
TGTGCCAGCAGCTCCCGGAGCGGGACCTACGAGCAGTACTTC CASSSRSGTYEQYF many TRBJ2-7 TRBV7-2 TRBD2
TGCAGTGCAACGGACGGGACCTACGAGCAGTACTTC CSATDGTYEQYF many TRBJ2-7 TRBV20-1 NA
TGCAGTGCTAAGTCATTACAGGGGGCTCCGGACGAGGACTGGGCTTTCTTT CSAKSLQGAPDEDWAFF few TRBJ1-1 TRBV20-1 TRBD1
TGTGCCAGCAATGAAGCTGCTCGGGAGCAGTACTTC CASNEAAREQYF NA TRBJ2-7 TRBV6-1 NA
TGTGCCTCGATCGGTAGCGGGAGTTACGAGCAGTACTTC CASIGSGSYEQYF NA TRBJ2-7 TRBV28 TRBD2
TGTGCCAGCAGCCCCGGAGACAGGGTTGTCGATGAGCAGTTCTTC CASSPGDRVVDEQFF NA TRBJ2-1 TRBV12-3/TRBV12-4 TRBD1
TGTGCCAGCAGACTTCGGACTAGCGGGGGGGCGGATGAGCAGTTCTTC CASRLRTSGGADEQFF few TRBJ2-1 TRBV5-6 TRBD2
TGTGCCAGCAGTTACTCGGGACTAGCGGGAGTTGCAGATACGCAGTATTTT CASSYSGLAGVADTQYF NA TRBJ2-3 TRBV6-5 TRBD2
TGTGCCAGCAGCGTAAGGTATAGCAATGAGCAGTTCTTC CASSVRYSNEQFF few TRBJ2-1 TRBV9 NA
TGTGCCAGCAGCATGGGTCGGTTAGCGGGAGGGCCCCTTCAATCCTACAATGAGCAGTTCTTC CASSMGRLAGGPLQSYNEQFF NA TRBJ2-1 TRBV11-2 TRBD2
TGCGCCAGCAGCTTGGGAGGGAAAGGGCCCCGCGAGCAGTACTTC CASSLGGKGPREQYF NA TRBJ2-7 TRBV5-1 NA
TGTGCCAGTAGCACAAATTGGGCCCAAGAGACCCAGTACTTC CASSTNWAQETQYF NA TRBJ2-5 TRBV19 NA
TGCGCCAGCAGCCAAGATATGGGGACGGATACGCAGTATTTT CASSQDMGTDTQYF many TRBJ2-3 TRBV4-1 NA
TGCGCCAGCAGCATGGACAGTTCAAGCAATCAGCCCCAGCATTTT CASSMDSSSNQPQHF once TRBJ1-5 TRBV5-1 NA
TGTGCCAGCATAGATACGGGACAGCAATCCTACAATGAGCAGTTCTTC CASIDTGQQSYNEQFF NA TRBJ2-1 TRBV21-1 NA
TGCGCCAGCAGCTTAGGGGACACAACCTACGAGCAGTACTTC CASSLGDTTYEQYF few TRBJ2-7 TRBV5-1 NA
TGTGCCAGCAGAAAGCTAGCGGACAGCACAGATACGCAGTATTTT CASRKLADSTDTQYF NA TRBJ2-3 TRBV12-3/TRBV12-4 TRBD2
TGTGCCAGCACCCCCCCAGGGGTTAGTACCCAGTACTTC CASTPPGVSTQYF many TRBJ2-5 TRBV28 NA
TGCAGGGCTAGTCAGGAATTTGATGAAGCTTTCTTT CRASQEFDEAFF NA TRBJ1-1 TRBV20-1 NA
TGCGCCAGCAGCCCAACAGGGGGAGGAGGTGGGCAGTTCTTC CASSPTGGGGGQFF NA TRBJ2-1 TRBV4-1 TRBD1
TGCAGTGCTCCCCTTCCCCAGGTGCGGAACACTGAAGCTTTCTTT CSAPLPQVRNTEAFF once TRBJ1-1 TRBV20-1 NA
TGTGCCAGCAGTGAACGGACAGGGTATTCAGATACGCAGTATTTT CASSERTGYSDTQYF NA TRBJ2-3 TRBV25-1 TRBD1
TGTGCCAGCGGTGTCCGGACAGGCACTAACTATGGCTACACCTTC CASGVRTGTNYGYTF NA TRBJ1-2 TRBV6-5 TRBD1
TGTGCCAGCAGCGTAGGCCTGAGAGTCGGGGCGACAGCTGATGGCTACACCTTC CASSVGLRVGATADGYTF NA TRBJ1-2 TRBV9 NA
TGCAGTGCTAGTAACAGGGCTTACGCTGAAGCTTTCTTT CSASNRAYAEAFF NA TRBJ1-1 TRBV20-1 NA
TGTGCCAGCAGTTTAGGATCAAGCGGGATTTACGAGCAGTACTTC CASSLGSSGIYEQYF many TRBJ2-7 TRBV12-3/TRBV12-4 TRBD2
TGTGCCAGCAGCCCCTTGCTCTCGCCAGGGGTGGACTACGAGCAGTACTTC CASSPLLSPGVDYEQYF NA TRBJ2-7 TRBV12-3/TRBV12-4 NA
TGTGCCAGCAGCTTGCTTCTAGCGGGATCCCAAGCCCTAACGAACACCGGGGAGCTGTTTTTT CASSLLLAGSQALTNTGELFF NA TRBJ2-2 TRBV7-3 TRBD2
TGTGCCAGCAGCGACCGGCTAGCGGGGGTCTCCTACGAGCAGTACTTC CASSDRLAGVSYEQYF NA TRBJ2-7 TRBV5-6 TRBD2
TGCAGCGCTGAAACAGGTGGGGCTAATGAAAAACTGTTTTTT CSAETGGANEKLFF NA TRBJ1-4 TRBV29-1 NA
TGTGCCAGTTCCGGACAGCGCTATGGCTACACCTTC CASSGQRYGYTF NA TRBJ1-2 TRBV2 NA
TGTGCCATCAGTGATTCGGGTCCTAGCGGGGGCAATGAGCAGTTCTTC CAISDSGPSGGNEQFF few TRBJ2-1 TRBV10-3 TRBD2
TGTGCCAGCTCCAGGTTGTTGAGACAGGGTAGTGGTGGGGCCAGCGTCCTGACTTTC CASSRLLRQGSGGASVLTF NA TRBJ2-6 TRBV6-1 TRBD1
TGCGCCAGCAGCCAAGTAGCGGGGGCCTACAATGAGCAGTTCTTC CASSQVAGAYNEQFF NA TRBJ2-1 TRBV4-1 TRBD2
TGTGCCAGCAGTTCCGGACTAGCGGAATACGAGCAGTACTTC CASSSGLAEYEQYF NA TRBJ2-7 TRBV27 TRBD2